The 11 T cell receptor beta chains below all came from one sample that was sequenced in a study of Graves' ophthalmopathy and Graves' hyperthyroidism. Amplified TCR beta CDR3 regions were obtained using RNA transcripts as template. First-round RT-PCR with HTBI primers preceded a second-round multiplex PCR. TCRdb reprocessed the multiplex PCR reads via MiXCR and lists one record per CDR3 protein. This sample yields over a million distinct CDR3 sequences, of which roughly 35% are seen a single time; 8.5% to 14% belongs to the top ten. The sample taken for sequencing was peripheral blood or thyroid tissue (not recorded which). These receptors were taken from an adult man with Graves' hyperthyroidism.

V gene TRBV7-2 combines with J gene TRBJ1-4, with TRBD1 matching 7 bases. This CDR3 has 11 amino acids. Trimming removed 5 bases from V and 12 bases from J; junction bases left unmatched: 3. Germline CDR1 reads SGHTA; CDR2 reads FQGNSA. CDR3 sequence: CASSTDRQLFF. The CDR3 nucleotides read TGTGCCAGCAGCACGGACAGGCAACTGTTTTTT.

In the case of this clonotype: A much larger clone lies one base from this, so it may be a read error. The conserved phenylalanine or tryptophan normally closing the CDR3 is absent here, so this likely arose from a read error. The chain couples TRBV9 to TRBJ2-7; TRBD2 agrees at 7 bases. Germline CDR1 SGDLS, CDR2 YYNGEE. There are 13 residues in the CDR3. Trimming cost V 4 bases and J 6 bases; bases outside gene matches: 7. The CDR3 region is CASSTSGEGEQYL. CDR3 in DNA: TGTGCCAGCAGCACCTCTGGGGAGGGCGAGCAGTACCTC.

This clonotype was detected many times. The chain employs TRBV11-2 and TRBJ1-1; D remains unclear. The CDR3 is made up of 14 amino acids. Germline assignment: CDR1 SGHAT and CDR2 FQNNGV. The V gene lost 1 base and the J gene lost 5 bases, with 11 bases spanning the gap. CDR3 nucleotide sequence: TGTGCCAGCAGCTTAGTGGAGGGTGGGACTGAAGCTTTCTTT. Its translation is CASSLVEGGTEAFF.

The chain is built from TRBV19 and TRBJ1-1; 10 positions match TRBD1. Germline CDR1 is LNHDA and CDR2 is SQIVND (reference sequence). V trimming: 6 bases; J trimming: 11 bases; junction bases outside the gene matches: 3. The CDR3 covers 11 residues. CDR3 residues: CASRPGQGAFF. CDR3 in DNA: TGTGCCAGTAGGCCGGGACAGGGGGCTTTCTTT.

In regard to this clonotype: This may arise from a read error, as a much more abundant clone is one base away. The J gene is TRBJ1-5, the V gene TRBV2; 9 bases agree with TRBD1. This CDR3 comprises 16 residues. The germline gives CDR1 SNHLY, CDR2 FYNNEI. The CDR3 sequence: CASSEGTGVSNQLQHF. In DNA, the CDR3 is TGTGCCAGCAGTGAAGGGACAGGGGTAAGCAATCAGCTCCAGCATTTT.

The chain links TRBV20-1 to TRBJ2-3; 8 bases align to TRBD2. Germline assignment: CDR1 DFQATT and CDR2 SNEGSKA (reference sequence). With V trimmed by 3 bases and J by 2 bases, 10 bases remained unmatched. The CDR3 totals 16 residues. The CDR3 nucleotides read TGCAGTGCTAGCCCCACTAGCGGAGGGCCCACAGATACGCAGTATTTT. Its translation is CSASPTSGGPTDTQYF.

In this sample, this clonotype turned up many times. This chain links TRBV7-8 with TRBJ2-5, with D tentatively TRBD1 (7 bases). The CDR3 spans 14 residues. V lost 5 bases and J lost 1, with 11 bases in between. In germline, CDR1 is SGHVS, CDR2 FQNEAQ. The CDR3 region is CASSPQGGQETQYF. The CDR3 region has the DNA TGTGCCAGCAGCCCTCAGGGGGGCCAAGAGACCCAGTACTTC.

A remark on this clonotype: A read error may explain this, as a much larger clone is one base away. The gene calls are TRBV2 and TRBJ2-5; 9 nucleotides agree with TRBD2. CDR1 and CDR2 (germline): SNHLY, FYNNEI. Losses at the gene ends were 6 bases for V and 4 bases for J; bases not matched to a gene: 6. The CDR3 covers 14 residues. The CDR3 sequence is CASRRTSEVETQYF. CDR3 coding DNA: TGTGCCAGCAGGAGGACTAGCGAGGTAGAGACCCAGTACTTC.

Many counts were recorded for this clonotype. This rearrangement joins TRBV19 to TRBJ1-5, with D possibly TRBD1 on 5 matching bases. Trimming removed 3 bases at V and 5 bases at J, with 11 bases between. This CDR3 is built from 14 residues. From germline, CDR1 is LNHDA and CDR2 SQIVND (reference sequence). Here the CDR3 reads CASSISRVDQPQHF. The CDR3 DNA follows: TGTGCCAGTAGTATTAGCAGGGTGGATCAGCCCCAGCATTTT. Full variable domain (rest looked up from reference TRBV19 and TRBJ1-5): DGGITQSPKYLFRKEGQNVTLSCEQNLNHDAMYWYRQDPGQGLRLIYYSQIVNDFQKGDIAEGYSVSREKKESFPLTVTSAQKNPTAFYLCASSISRVDQPQHFGDGTRLSIL.

This clonotype was observed many times. V and J are TRBV7-6 and TRBJ2-7; D not certain. Germline V lookup: CDR1 SGHVS, CDR2 FNYEAQ. V dropped 1 base and J dropped 1 base, with 5 bases sitting between them. This CDR3 has 13 amino acids. Here the CDR3 DNA reads TGTGCCAGCAGCTTAGATCAGTCCTACGAGCAGTACTTC. Protein: CASSLDQSYEQYF.

This chain links TRBV10-3 with TRBJ1-5, with 7 bases matching TRBD1. Germline V CDR1 and CDR2: ENHRY, SYGVKD. This CDR3 comprises 13 residues. The ends lost 10 bases at V and 3 bases at J; junction bases unmatched: 6. The CDR3 reads CATQGQINQPQHF. The CDR3 DNA sequence: TGTGCCACCCAGGGACAGATCAATCAGCCCCAGCATTTT.